These 19 T cell receptor beta chains came from one sample sequenced in a study of blood T cell repertoires in COVID-19. Profiled with immunoSEQ multiplex PCR; TCRdb holds only in-frame clones, not every one. The sample yields tens of thousands of clones, 65% to 85% seen once. The specimen was peripheral blood. The origin of the receptors is a human donor in a cohort sampled during active COVID-19.

V usage is TRBV5-4 and J usage is TRBJ2-5; 10 nucleotides match TRBD1. CDR1 and CDR2 from the germline V gene are SGHNT and YYREEE (reference sequence). The CDR3 is 15 residues long. V lost 0 bases, J lost 2 bases, and 1 base stayed unmatched. This chain's CDR3 is CASSLGDRGQETQYF. In nucleotides, the CDR3 is TGTGCCAGCAGCTTGGGGGACAGGGGACAAGAGACCCAGTACTTC.

The chain uses TRBV6-5 and TRBJ1-4, with TRBD1 as a possible D gene (5 bases). The CDR3 runs to 11 residues. Looked up from germline, CDR1 is MNHEY and CDR2 is SVGAGI. Trimming cost V 2 bases and J 10 bases, with 5 bases left between them. The CDR3 DNA sequence: TGTGCCAGCAGTTACCAGGGAAAACTGTTTTTT. The encoded protein is CASSYQGKLFF.

This rearrangement joins TRBV3-1 (or the pseudogene TRBV3-2) to TRBJ1-1; TRBD1 might be the D (5 bases). The CDR3 is 13 residues long. The V gene lost 3 bases and the J gene lost 6 bases, with 11 bases spanning the gap. Germline values: CDR1 LGHDT, CDR2 YNNKEL (reference sequence). The CDR3 sequence is CASSHGGVAEAFF. Written as DNA, the CDR3 is TGTGCCAGCAGCCACGGGGGGGTGGCTGAAGCTTTCTTT.

The chain links TRBV5-1 to TRBJ1-3, with D maybe TRBD1 (5 bases). The CDR3 is 15 amino acids. V was cut by 4 bases and J by 0 bases, with 11 bases left in between. From germline, CDR1 is SGHRS and CDR2 YFSETQ. The CDR3 sequence is CASSPGGGSGNTIYF. The CDR3 DNA reads TGCGCCAGCAGCCCGGGGGGGGGCTCTGGAAACACCATATATTTT.

The chain uses TRBV28 and TRBJ1-4; D unresolved. Trimming left V 2 bases short and J 8 bases short, with 9 bases between. The germline CDR1 and CDR2 sequences are MDHEN and SYDVKM. CDR3 size: 13 residues. This chain's CDR3 is CASSLPSLEKLFF. The CDR3 region has the DNA TGTGCCAGCAGTTTACCCTCCCTCGAAAAACTGTTTTTT.

J is TRBJ1-1 and V is TRBV29-1; 7 nucleotides agree with TRBD1. The CDR3 runs 12 residues. The V segment lost 6 bases and the J segment 3 bases; nucleotides outside the gene matches: 4. The germline V gene has CDR1 SQVTM and CDR2 ANQGSEA. The DNA for the CDR3 is TGCAGCGTGGCGGGGACAGACACTGAAGCTTTCTTT. This gives the protein CSVAGTDTEAFF.

J is TRBJ1-6 and V is TRBV2, with D hard to call. The CDR3 is 13 residues long. Germline assignment: CDR1 SNHLY and CDR2 FYNNEI. V lost 8 bases, J lost 7 bases, and 12 bases lay in between. CDR3 protein: CASRGVPNSPLHF. CDR3 sequence (DNA): TGTGCCAGCCGCGGGGTCCCCAATTCACCCCTCCACTTT.

This chain joins TRBV27 and TRBJ2-7; TRBD2 might be the D (6 bases). V lost 5 bases and J lost 4, with 15 bases in between. The CDR3 loop spans 14 amino acids. The V gene's germline CDR1 is MNHEY and CDR2 SMNVEV (reference sequence). CDR3 in amino acids: CASSTRGLVYEQYF. The CDR3 DNA follows: TGTGCCAGCAGTACCCGGGGGTTAGTATACGAGCAGTACTTC.

This chain links TRBV6-6 with TRBJ2-2; 8 bases fit TRBD2. Germline V gene sequence: CDR1 MNHNY, CDR2 SVGAGI (reference sequence). After removal of 7 bases from V and 3 bases from J, the junction contained 4 bases not matched to a gene. The CDR3 sequence is 14 residues long. The CDR3 sequence: CASTVAGYTGELFF. DNA for the CDR3: TGTGCCAGCACCGTAGCGGGGTACACCGGGGAGCTGTTTTTT.

V usage is TRBV7-3 and J usage is TRBJ1-6; a weak D match, TRBD1 (6 bases). The CDR3 is 14 residues long. Germline V gives CDR1 SGHTA, CDR2 FQGTGA. V lost 5 bases and J lost 9, with 14 bases in between. The CDR3 loop is CASSQDRLASPLHF. CDR3 DNA: TGTGCCAGCAGCCAGGACAGACTAGCTTCACCCCTCCACTTT.

The genes are TRBV6-5 and TRBJ1-1; 9 nucleotides align to TRBD1. The J segment lost 0 bases and the V segment lost 5 bases, leaving 1 base of the junction unmatched. The germline V gene encodes CDR1 MNHEY and CDR2 SVGAGI. The CDR3 loop spans 14 amino acids. CDR3 region: CASSRDRVNTEAFF. The CDR3 bases are TGTGCCAGCAGTAGGGACAGGGTGAACACTGAAGCTTTCTTT.

Only one count was recorded for this clone. CDR3 residues: CATGGHILTNTGELFF. CDR3 in DNA: TGTGCCACCGGTGGCCACATCCTTACGAACACCGGGGAGCTGTTTTTT. V is TRBV24-1 and J is TRBJ2-2; D not resolved. Germline values: CDR1 KGHDR, CDR2 SFDVKD. Trimming took 9 bases from V and 0 from J, leaving 16 bases between them. This CDR3 is built from 16 residues.

The chain combines TRBV28 with TRBJ1-2, with D perhaps matching TRBD1 (6 bases). V was shortened by 5 bases and J by 5 bases, with 18 bases between the two germline ends. The germline V gene encodes CDR1 MDHEN and CDR2 SYDVKM. The length of the CDR3 is 15 residues. The CDR3: CASSRNSGGFYGYTF. Written as DNA, the CDR3 is TGTGCCAGCAGTAGGAATTCGGGGGGCTTTTATGGCTACACCTTC.

CDR3: CASSQVTGTADIQYF. DNA of the CDR3: TGTGCCAGCAGCCAAGTTACGGGTACCGCAGACATTCAGTACTTC. This sequence joins TRBV3-1 (or the pseudogene TRBV3-2) and TRBJ2-4, with unresolved D. The germline V gene has CDR1 LGHDT and CDR2 YNNKEL (reference sequence). The CDR3 loop spans 15 amino acids. V was cut by 1 base and J by 8 bases, with 15 bases left in between.

The chain links TRBV7-6 to TRBJ2-6, with D possibly TRBD1 on 6 matching bases. This CDR3 comprises 18 residues. V lost 6 bases and J 0 bases, leaving 18 bases between the germline ends. Germline assignment: CDR1 SGHVS and CDR2 FNYEAQ. CDR3 sequence: CASRGITGRSSGANVLTF. Written as DNA, the CDR3 is TGTGCCAGCAGAGGAATCACAGGGCGTAGCTCTGGGGCCAACGTCCTGACTTTC.

J is TRBJ2-2 and V is TRBV3-1 (or the pseudogene TRBV3-2); tentatively, D is TRBD1 (5 bases). Germline V gene lookup returns CDR1 LGHDT and CDR2 YNNKEL (reference sequence). V was clipped by 2 bases and J by 2 bases, with 15 bases between them. The CDR3 extends over 17 amino acids. CDR3 loop: CASSQPYETVNTGELFF. In DNA, the CDR3 is TGTGCCAGCAGCCAACCCTATGAGACAGTTAACACCGGGGAGCTGTTTTTT.

The chain carries TRBV3-1 (or the pseudogene TRBV3-2) and TRBJ2-3, with D hard to call. CDR3 length: 12 residues. CDR1 LGHDT and CDR2 YNNKEL come from the germline V gene (reference sequence). V dropped 4 bases and J dropped 4 bases, with 6 bases sitting between them. The CDR3 DNA follows: TGTGCCAGCAGCCCCAGGCCAGATACGCAGTATTTT. Its translation is CASSPRPDTQYF.

The chain has TRBV24-1 and TRBJ1-4; D is possibly TRBD1 (6 bases). The germline CDR1 and CDR2 sequences are KGHDR and SFDVKD. CDR3 length: 15 amino acids. Deletions cut 9 bases from V and 7 bases from J, with 20 bases between. The CDR3 spells CATGIQGPDGEKLFF. The CDR3 nucleotides are TGTGCCACCGGGATACAGGGCCCAGACGGTGAAAAACTGTTTTTT.

The V gene is TRBV7-8, the J gene TRBJ2-2; 7 bases line up with TRBD2. With 4 bases clipped from V and 3 bases from J, the junction kept 11 bases outside the gene matches. CDR3 length: 17 amino acids. Germline V gene data show CDR1 as SGHVS and CDR2 as FQNEAQ. The chain's CDR3 is CASSYLSAGGYTGELFF. DNA of the CDR3: TGTGCCAGCAGCTATCTAAGCGCCGGGGGGTACACCGGGGAGCTGTTTTTT.